Listed below are T cell receptor beta chains from one sample, sequenced in a study of sequential checkpoint blockade in melanoma. Method: immunoSEQ multiplex PCR; TCRdb's copy keeps in-frame clones and lacks some. Here the sample spans about 10,000 clones, approximately 76% being singletons. The material was CD8+ T cells sorted from blood (inferred from file names), obtained from a patient given nivolumab and ipilimumab in sequence. The receptors come from a human donor with melanoma. Both conserved end residues are part of each CDR3. The D gene is left open where the match is weak. Some rows have no size entry. The others give once, few or many, or a class for an expanded clone.

j_gene | len | abundance | v_gene | d_gene | CDR3aa | CDR3nt
TRBJ1-2 | 17 | - | TRBV5-1 | TRBD1 | CASSTGPGQGSSQGYTF | TGCGCCAGCAGCACAGGGCCGGGACAGGGGTCTTCGCAAGGCTACACCTTC
TRBJ1-2 | 16 | - | TRBV7-2 | - | CASSFPLEGVDYGYTF | TGTGCCAGCAGCTTTCCCCTAGAGGGAGTGGACTATGGCTACACCTTC
TRBJ1-6 | 17 | - | TRBV4-3 | TRBD1 | CASSQGGTGERNSPLHF | TGCGCCAGCAGCCAGGGCGGGACAGGGGAACGTAATTCACCCCTCCACTTT
TRBJ2-7 | 16 | - | TRBV28 | - | CASSLPLLDRDYEQYF | TGTGCCAGCAGTTTACCCCTCCTGGACAGAGATTACGAGCAGTACTTC
TRBJ1-1 | 14 | - | TRBV6-5 | - | CASSYSEEDTEAFF | TGTGCCAGCAGTTACTCAGAGGAGGACACTGAAGCTTTCTTT
TRBJ1-1 | 15 | - | TRBV5-1 | TRBD1 | CASSLYQGANTEAFF | TGCGCCAGCAGCCTATACCAGGGGGCGAACACTGAAGCTTTCTTT
TRBJ1-5 | 13 | - | TRBV19 | - | CASSPQGNQPQHF | TGTGCCAGTAGTCCCCAGGGCAATCAGCCCCAGCATTTT
TRBJ2-7 | 15 | - | TRBV7-6 | TRBD2 | CASSRGRGAAYEQYF | TGTGCCAGCAGCCGTGGGCGGGGGGCGGCCTACGAGCAGTACTTC
TRBJ2-7 | 14 | few | TRBV10-3 | TRBD1 | CAIRRTGTAYEQYF | TGTGCCATCAGGCGAACCGGGACAGCCTACGAGCAGTACTTC
TRBJ2-2 | 18 | - | TRBV4-1 | TRBD1 | CASSQDSATGSRSGELFF | TGCGCCAGCAGCCAAGACTCGGCGACAGGGAGTAGGAGCGGGGAGCTGTTTTTT
TRBJ2-7 | 15 | - | TRBV5-1 | TRBD2 | CASSLAGGLLYEQYF | TGCGCCAGCAGCTTAGCGGGGGGGTTACTCTACGAGCAGTACTTC
TRBJ1-1 | 13 | - | TRBV6-5 | - | CASNRGRATEAFF | TGTGCCAGCAATCGAGGCAGGGCCACTGAAGCTTTCTTT
TRBJ2-7 | 14 | medium-sized | TRBV7-9 | TRBD1 | CASSSQGARYEQYF | TGTGCCAGCAGCTCACAGGGGGCGAGGTACGAGCAGTACTTC
TRBJ1-2 | 16 | few | TRBV19 | TRBD1 | CASTVDRDRGAGGYTF | TGTGCCAGTACGGTCGACCGGGACAGGGGGGCCGGTGGCTACACCTTC
TRBJ1-5 | 14 | - | TRBV30 | - | CAWSGRGYNQPQHF | TGTGCCTGGAGTGGTCGGGGGTACAATCAGCCCCAGCATTTT
TRBJ1-1 | 15 | - | TRBV7-9 | - | CASSLAYVQGIEAFF | TGTGCCAGCAGCTTAGCGTATGTCCAGGGCATTGAAGCTTTCTTT
TRBJ1-2 | 11 | - | TRBV2 | TRBD1 | CARDRGDGYTF | TGTGCCAGAGACAGGGGAGATGGCTACACCTTC
TRBJ2-7 | 14 | - | TRBV7-2 | TRBD1 | CASSARDSSYEQYF | TGTGCCAGCAGCGCTCGGGACAGCTCCTACGAGCAGTACTTC
TRBJ1-2 | 17 | few | TRBV10-3 | TRBD1 | CASSDGTGQGSYYGYTF | TGTGCCAGCAGTGACGGCACGGGACAGGGAAGTTACTATGGCTACACCTTC
TRBJ1-2 | 15 | - | TRBV28 | TRBD1 | CASSLFGGTGDGYTF | TGTGCCAGCAGTTTATTCGGTGGGACAGGGGACGGCTACACCTTC
TRBJ2-7 | 16 | - | TRBV1 | - | CTSSQTSGGTTYEQYF | TGCACCAGCAGCCAAACTAGCGGGGGGACTACCTACGAGCAGTACTTC
TRBJ1-5 | 14 | - | TRBV28 | TRBD1 | CASSFQTGGQPQHF | TGTGCCAGCAGTTTCCAGACAGGGGGCCAGCCCCAGCATTTT
TRBJ1-5 | 14 | once | TRBV7-9 | - | CASSPENSQGPQHF | TGTGCCAGCAGCCCGGAGAACAGCCAGGGGCCCCAGCATTTT
TRBJ1-6 | 18 | - | TRBV28 | TRBD1 | CASSFPRGYTLDNSPLHF | TGTGCCAGCAGTTTTCCCAGGGGGTATACGCTGGATAATTCACCCCTCCACTTT
TRBJ2-7 | 14 | - | TRBV7-9 | - | CASSTTTTTGEQYF | TGTGCCAGCAGCACGACTACTACTACGGGAGAGCAGTACTTC
TRBJ1-6 | 16 | - | TRBV27 | TRBD1 | CASSFGSGTGTSPLHF | TGTGCCAGCAGTTTCGGTTCCGGGACAGGGACTTCACCCCTCCACTTT
TRBJ2-7 | 15 | - | TRBV5-1 | TRBD2 | CASSLELAGSYEQYF | TGCGCCAGCAGCTTGGAACTAGCGGGCTCCTACGAGCAGTACTTC
TRBJ2-1 | 15 | - | TRBV7-3 | TRBD2 | CASSLGGGWGDEQFF | TGTGCCAGCAGCTTAGGCGGGGGGTGGGGTGATGAGCAGTTCTTC
TRBJ1-2 | 13 | - | TRBV19 | - | CASSPRGEVIDTF | TGTGCCAGTAGCCCGCGGGGAGAGGTTATCGACACCTTC
TRBJ2-1 | 12 | few | TRBV7-9 | - | CASSDQYNEQFF | TGTGCCAGCAGCGATCAGTACAATGAGCAGTTCTTC
TRBJ2-3 | 16 | - | TRBV27 | - | CASTAGGAPSTDTQYF | TGTGCCAGCACCGCCGGAGGGGCTCCTAGCACAGATACGCAGTATTTT
TRBJ1-5 | 15 | - | TRBV4-2 | TRBD1 | CASSQGQGSNQPQHF | TGTGCCAGCAGCCAAGGACAGGGAAGCAATCAGCCCCAGCATTTT
TRBJ1-1 | 15 | - | TRBV5-4 | - | CASSLEGRWHTEAFF | TGTGCCAGCAGCTTGGAAGGGAGGTGGCACACTGAAGCTTTCTTT
TRBJ1-6 | 13 | - | TRBV5-8 | - | CASSLKEGRALHF | TGTGCCAGCAGCTTAAAGGAAGGGAGGGCCCTCCACTTT
TRBJ1-5 | 16 | - | TRBV27 | - | CASSLSFDSYNQPQHF | TGTGCCAGCAGTTTATCCTTCGACAGCTACAATCAGCCCCAGCATTTT
TRBJ2-7 | 15 | - | TRBV5-6 | TRBD2 | CASSPAPGGDYEQYF | TGTGCCAGCAGCCCCGCCCCCGGGGGGGACTACGAGCAGTACTTC
TRBJ1-1 | 13 | few | TRBV7-8 | - | CASSATGNTEAFF | TGTGCCAGCAGCGCTACAGGGAACACTGAAGCTTTCTTT
TRBJ1-2 | 14 | - | TRBV27 | TRBD1 | CASRGTGGIYGYTF | TGTGCCAGCAGGGGGACAGGGGGAATCTATGGCTACACCTTC
TRBJ1-1 | 12 | - | TRBV4-2 | - | CASSQEGVKAFF | TGTGCCAGCAGCCAAGAAGGGGTAAAGGCTTTCTTT
TRBJ1-1 | 15 | - | TRBV9 | - | CASSEGGGLNTEAFF | TGTGCCAGCAGCGAGGGGGGAGGGTTGAACACTGAAGCTTTCTTT
TRBJ1-3 | 14 | - | TRBV28 | - | CASSFAGTGNTIYF | TGTGCCAGCAGTTTCGCGGGCACTGGAAACACCATATATTTT
TRBJ1-2 | 13 | few | TRBV9 | - | CASSQGNLYGYTF | TGTGCCAGCAGCCAGGGAAACCTCTATGGCTACACCTTC
TRBJ1-1 | 16 | - | TRBV5-1 | TRBD1 | CASSFGQAIMNTEAFF | TGCGCCAGCAGCTTCGGACAGGCGATAATGAACACTGAAGCTTTCTTT
TRBJ1-2 | 17 | - | TRBV7-8 | TRBD1 | CASSLEGARSSNYGYTF | TGTGCCAGCAGCTTAGAGGGGGCGCGGAGCTCTAACTATGGCTACACCTTC
TRBJ1-1 | 16 | - | TRBV28 | TRBD1 | CASSSSGGAGNTEAFF | TGTGCCAGCAGTTCATCAGGGGGCGCGGGGAACACTGAAGCTTTCTTT
TRBJ1-2 | 15 | few | TRBV9 | TRBD1 | CASSLTGQGDYGYTF | TGTGCCAGCAGCCTCACTGGACAGGGCGACTATGGCTACACCTTC
TRBJ2-7 | 17 | - | TRBV5-4 | - | CASSSGADRDSKYEQYF | TGTGCCAGCAGCTCTGGAGCCGACCGGGACTCAAAGTACGAGCAGTACTTC
TRBJ1-2 | 13 | - | TRBV6-1 | TRBD1 | CANIWTGKAGYTF | TGTGCCAACATTTGGACAGGTAAGGCTGGCTACACCTTC
TRBJ2-1 | 15 | - | TRBV4-2 | TRBD2 | CASSQDTPMSGGPFF | TGTGCCAGCAGCCAAGACACCCCCATGAGCGGGGGGCCGTTCTTC
TRBJ1-2 | 15 | - | TRBV27 | TRBD1 | CASSWGTGGGYGYTF | TGTGCCAGCAGTTGGGGGACAGGGGGCGGCTATGGCTACACCTTC